These 18 T cell receptor beta chains originate from one sample sequenced in a study of blood T cells in healthy people across ages. Alongside a J-beta primer mix, a sample-barcoded 5' primer served in a second PCR lasting about 7 to 12 cycles. Each CDR3 protein gets one entry after TCRdb re-called the 5' RACE reads with MiXCR. The profile shows about 930,000 distinct CDR3 sequences, 25% to 30% of them singletons. The sample was also reused in another study, on T cells of mothers and their children.

Sequencing was carried out using blood. The origin of the receptors is a woman between 40 and 50 years old in good health.

Many counts were recorded for this clonotype. The V call is TRBV12-3 or TRBV12-4, the J call TRBJ2-7; 7 bases match TRBD1. J lost 4 bases, V lost 7 bases, and 13 bases had no gene match. The CDR3 has 15 residues. The CDR3 is CASTNSGARGYEQYF. DNA for the CDR3: TGTGCCAGCACCAATTCCGGGGCCAGGGGGTACGAGCAGTACTTC.

In its sample, this clonotype was seen a few times. The chain joins TRBV7-2 to TRBJ2-5, with D perhaps matching TRBD2 (6 bases). CDR1 is SGHTA and CDR2 is FQGNSA in the germline V gene. Trimming shortened V by 5 bases and J by 3 bases, and 7 bases separated the two germline ends. The CDR3 has 12 amino acids. CDR3 sequence: CASSRTKETQYF. CDR3 nucleotides: TGTGCCAGCAGCAGGACTAAAGAGACCCAGTACTTC.

The genes are TRBV11-2 and TRBJ2-1, with TRBD1 matching 9 bases. Judging by the DNA end, TRBJ2-7 fits better; the J call may be wrong. The CDR3 has 17 residues. Germline CDR1 reads SGHAT; CDR2 reads FQNNGV. CDR3 amino acids: CASSPRDRVNLANEQYF. The CDR3 DNA reads as TGTGCCAGCAGCCCCCGGGACAGGGTTAATCTGGCCAATGAGCAGTACTTC.

In regard to this clonotype: A much larger clone lies one base from this, so it may be a read error. The chain has TRBV29-1 and TRBJ2-1, with 8 bases lining up with TRBD1. The CDR3 has 13 residues. Losses at the gene ends were 3 bases for V and 10 bases for J; bases not matched to a gene: 8. CDR1 and CDR2 from the germline V gene are SQVTM and ANQGSEA. The CDR3 nucleotides are TGCAGCGTTGATGGGACAGGACCCTACGAGCAGTTCTTC. This gives the protein CSVDGTGPYEQFF.

On this clonotype: This may be a read error: a much more frequent sequence differs by one nucleotide. The genes are TRBV4-2 and TRBJ2-5, with a tentative D call TRBD1 (6 bases). The J call could be wrong; TRBJ2-7 is a better fit for the DNA end. The germline CDR1 and CDR2 sequences are LGHNA and YNFKEQ. CDR3 length: 14 residues. CDR3: CAGSRDTRSYEQYF. The CDR3 DNA follows: TGTGCCGGCAGCCGGGACACGCGCTCCTACGAGCAGTACTTC.

This clonotype was counted only a few times. This chain joins TRBV28 and TRBJ1-2; D uncertain. Trimming pared 6 bases from V and 8 bases from J, leaving 19 bases between. CDR1 and CDR2 from the germline V gene are MDHEN and SYDVKM. The CDR3 runs 14 residues. In DNA, the CDR3 is TGTGCCAGCAGCTTGGGAGGCCTTGCTGGGGGCTACACCTTC. This gives the protein CASSLGGLAGGYTF.

This chain connects TRBV20-1 to TRBJ2-2; 7 nucleotides line up with TRBD2. V shed 6 bases and J 3 bases; nucleotides not matched to a gene: 7. The CDR3 has 14 residues. From germline, CDR1 is DFQATT and CDR2 SNEGSKA (reference sequence). The CDR3 protein is CSARGGTHTGELFF. CDR3 coding DNA: TGCAGTGCCCGGGGAGGGACCCACACCGGGGAGCTGTTTTTT.

This chain joins TRBV3-1 and TRBJ2-7, with D possibly matching TRBD1 (5 bases). This CDR3 comprises 15 residues. V was cut by 3 bases and J by 1 base, with 13 bases left in between. Looked up from germline, CDR1 is LGHDT and CDR2 is YNNKEL (reference sequence). Written as DNA, the CDR3 is TGTGCCAGCAGCCAGAACCCAGGGTCATCCTACGAGCAGTACTTC. It translates to CASSQNPGSSYEQYF.

The chain couples TRBV28 to TRBJ2-3; TRBD1 matches 9 bases. This CDR3 has 15 residues. V lost 3 bases to trimming and J lost 6 bases; unmatched junction nucleotides: 7. The germline CDR1 and CDR2 sequences are MDHEN and SYDVKM. DNA for the CDR3: TGTGCCAGCAGTTTTTTTGGGACAGGGTCGGATACGCAGTATTTT. Translating gives CASSFFGTGSDTQYF. The full variable domain, rest sourced from reference TRBV28 and TRBJ2-3, is DVKVTQSSRYLVKRTGEKVFLECVQDMDHENMFWYRQDPGLGLRLIYFSYDVKMKEKGDIPEGYSVSREKKERFSLILESASTNQTSMYLCASSFFGTGSDTQYFGPGTRLTVL.

J is TRBJ2-2 and V is TRBV7-2, with 12 nucleotides matching TRBD2. V was pared by 6 bases and J by 5 bases, with 10 bases of the junction left unmatched. This CDR3 region has 17 residues. The germline gives CDR1 SGHTA, CDR2 FQGNSA. In DNA form, the CDR3 reads TGTGCCAGCAGTTCCAGCGGACTAGCGGGGTTTACCGGGGAGCTGTTTTTT. It encodes CASSSSGLAGFTGELFF.

Worth noting for this clonotype: A read error may be the cause here, since a much bigger clone is one base away. The rearrangement links TRBV20-1 to TRBJ2-1; 10 bases line up with TRBD2. The DNA end lines up better with TRBJ2-7; the J call may be wrong. Germline CDR1 and CDR2: DFQATT and SNEGSKA (reference sequence). The CDR3 contains 15 residues. The CDR3 region is CSGRASGSSYNEQYF. The CDR3 DNA reads as TGCAGTGGTAGGGCTAGCGGGAGCTCCTACAATGAGCAGTACTTC.

Details on this clonotype: This may be a read error, as it is one base from a much larger clone. This chain uses TRBV12-3 or TRBV12-4 with TRBJ2-5; D gene uncertain. Deletions cut 5 bases from V and 5 bases from J, with 9 bases between. The CDR3 loop spans 12 amino acids. CDR3: CASSTSGETQYF. DNA for the CDR3: TGTGCCAGCAGTACGAGTGGCGAGACCCAGTACTTC.

The chain uses TRBV6-4 and TRBJ2-3, with TRBD2 identical over 7 bases. V dropped 3 bases and J dropped 1; count of bases not matched to a gene: 4. Germline V gene sequence: CDR1 MRHNA, CDR2 SNTAGT. The CDR3 is 15 amino acids. The CDR3 protein is CASSEWAGGTDTQYF. The CDR3 DNA is TGTGCCAGCAGTGAGTGGGCGGGGGGCACAGATACGCAGTATTTT.

V is TRBV7-2 and J is TRBJ1-5; D perhaps matches TRBD1 (6 bases). Germline assignment: CDR1 SGHTA and CDR2 FQGNSA. The CDR3 spans 17 residues. V lost 0 bases, J lost 0 bases, and 12 bases lay in between. Here the CDR3 DNA reads TGTGCCAGCAGCTTAGCGGACAGCCCTTATAGCAATCAGCCCCAGCATTTT. Its protein is CASSLADSPYSNQPQHF.

This clonotype has a handful of counts. V gene TRBV12-3 or TRBV12-4 combines with J gene TRBJ1-1, with no clear D. Trimming removed 2 bases from V and 0 bases from J, with 7 bases in between. The CDR3 is 14 residues long. The CDR3 sequence is CASSLREVNTEAFF. CDR3 DNA sequence: TGTGCCAGCAGTTTAAGGGAAGTGAACACTGAAGCTTTCTTT.

The chain recombines TRBV29-1 with TRBJ1-1, with 11 bases matching TRBD1. Germline CDR1 is SQVTM and CDR2 is ANQGSEA. V gave up 6 bases and J gave up 0 bases; unmatched junction bases: 3. The CDR3 extends over 14 amino acids. The CDR3 DNA reads TGCAGCGTAGGACAGGGGGCTTTGAACACTGAAGCTTTCTTT. Protein: CSVGQGALNTEAFF.

Only a few counts were recorded for this clonotype. J is TRBJ1-5 and V is TRBV30; D is possibly TRBD1 (6 bases). Germline loops: CDR1 GTSNPN, CDR2 SVGIG (reference sequence). Trimming cost V 2 bases and J 3 bases, with 11 bases left between them. This CDR3 region has 14 residues. CDR3 nucleotides: TGTGCCTGGAGTAGGGGACAAGCCAATCAGCCCCAGCATTTT. The encoded protein is CAWSRGQANQPQHF.

This clonotype turned up a few times. The rearrangement links TRBV2 to TRBJ2-3, with D perhaps matching TRBD2 (6 bases). The CDR3 consists of 14 residues. V was shortened by 7 bases and J by 5 bases, with 16 bases between the two germline ends. Germline CDR1 SNHLY, CDR2 FYNNEI. CDR3 nucleotide sequence: TGTGCCAGCAAAGAGGAGGGAGGAGGAGATACGCAGTATTTT. Protein product: CASKEEGGGDTQYF.